This T cell receptor (beta chain) comes out of a study of T cells in Graves' hyperthyroidism and ophthalmopathy. Study-wide results and limits: Most expanded thyroid clonotypes above 0.001 recurred in blood.

RNA transcripts served as the template for amplifying TCR beta CDR3 regions. During a first-round RT-PCR of the TCR CDR3, the HTBI primer set was used. From the multiplex PCR reads, TCRdb called clonotypes with MiXCR, one entry per CDR3 protein. The sample yields 640,000 or so distinct CDR3 sequences, around 14% seen once. In its sample, this clonotype was seen many times. What it binds is unknown. Trimming removed 10 bases from V and 4 bases from J, with 17 bases in between. The CDR3 sequence is 13 residues long. CDR1 and CDR2 from the germline V gene are MDHEN and SYDVKM. Each diagnosis was grounded in clinical symptoms, serum thyroxine and TRAb, thyroid ultrasound, and orbital computed tomography.

The V and J genes are TRBV28 and TRBJ2-7; weak D call: TRBD2 (5 bases). The clonotype comes from a woman under 30 with Graves' ophthalmopathy. Source material: blood. The CDR3 DNA follows: TGTGCCACCCGTCTTGAGACTACATACGAGCAGTACTTC. Protein product: CATRLETTYEQYF.